What follows is one T cell receptor (beta chain) and its context. Antigen unknown. The V and J ends lost 0 bases and 4 bases respectively, with 12 bases between them. The CDR3 is 15 residues long. Germline V gene data show CDR1 as ENHRY and CDR2 as SYGVKD. Quantitative 5'-RACE was performed with molecular barcodes, and it yielded the TCR beta libraries. In TCRdb, the 5' RACE reads were re-called with MiXCR into one record per CDR3 protein. The sample holds about 450,000 distinct CDR3 sequences, roughly a quarter seen once. These data belong to a study of CD8 T cells in ankylosing spondylitis. Study outcomes and limitations: Certain motif variants had earlier been reported in reactive arthritis synovial fluid and blood. One TCR beta motif, made up of eight or nine highly homologous variants, appeared characteristic of ankylosing spondylitis blood. According to the report, clones linked to the disease were significantly enriched in matched synovial fluid samples taken from ankylosing spondylitis patients.

The genes are TRBV10-3 and TRBJ2-5, with D possibly matching TRBD1 (5 bases). Sequencing input: blood, either unsorted or a sorted T cell fraction (not recorded which). This clonotype originated in a male donor with ankylosing spondylitis. CDR3 amino acids: CAISESRGETETQYF. CDR3 DNA sequence: TGTGCCATCAGTGAGTCTAGGGGCGAGACAGAGACCCAGTACTTC.